These T cell receptor beta chains were read from a single sample in a study of metastatic and nonmetastatic thyroid tumors. TCRdb used MiXCR to call clones anew from the PCR reads. The sample has approximately 6,600 clones, roughly 30% seen once. Sequencing was done on a sample of adjacent normal tissue. The receptors come from a female donor with papillary thyroid cancer or a benign thyroid nodule (not recorded which). Some clones in this sample may be carry-over from other donors' samples. Each CDR3 is given with its conserved first and last residue. The order of the fields is J gene, clone size, V gene, D gene, CDR3 DNA, CDR3 protein. D genes are given only for firm matches. Not every row has a clone size; where given, it reads once, few, many or a size class.

TRBJ2-3 | NA | TRBV28 | TRBD2 | TGTGCCAGCAGTTCGATTAGCGGGAGTGGGGCAGATACGCAGTATTTT | CASSSISGSGADTQYF
TRBJ1-2 | NA | TRBV30 | NA | TGTGCCTGGAGTGGGGCGGGCCATGGCTACACCTTC | CAWSGAGHGYTF
TRBJ1-5 | few | TRBV6-1 | NA | TGTGCCACAACGTTCTCCGGTCAGCCCCAGCATTTT | CATTFSGQPQHF
TRBJ1-2 | NA | TRBV28 | NA | TGTGCCAGCAGTTCATTACCGGGACTGGGCTACACCTTC | CASSSLPGLGYTF
TRBJ1-2 | medium-sized | TRBV5-1 | TRBD1 | TGCGCCAGCAGCTCCGGGACAGGCCCGAACTATGGCTACACCTTC | CASSSGTGPNYGYTF
TRBJ2-3 | few | TRBV7-8 | TRBD2 | TGTGCCAGCAGCTCTAGCGGGAGTGGGACAGATACGCAGTATTTT | CASSSSGSGTDTQYF
TRBJ1-1 | large | TRBV6-1 | NA | TGTGCCAGCAGAACAGGGAGGAACACTGAAGCTTTCTTT | CASRTGRNTEAFF
TRBJ2-2 | NA | TRBV4-1 | NA | TGCGCCAGCAGCCAGGGGGCAACCGGGGAGCTGTTTTTT | CASSQGATGELFF
TRBJ1-6 | few | TRBV12-3/TRBV12-4 | TRBD1 | TGTGCCAGCAGGACAGGGGATTATAATAATTCACCCCTCCACTTT | CASRTGDYNNSPLHF
TRBJ2-7 | few | TRBV12-5 | NA | TGTGCTAGTGGTTCGCAGTGGGGGGAACAGTACTTC | CASGSQWGEQYF
TRBJ1-3 | once | TRBV9 | NA | TGTGCCAGCAGTGCGGACCGAAACTCTGGAAACACCATATATTTT | CASSADRNSGNTIYF
TRBJ2-1 | NA | TRBV11-2 | TRBD1 | TGTGCCAGCAGCTCAGAGACGGGACAGGGGATCGGTGAGCAGTTCTTC | CASSSETGQGIGEQFF
TRBJ2-7 | NA | TRBV9 | NA | TGTGCCAGCAGCCCACGGACGGGGGTTTGGTCCTACGAGCAGTACTTC | CASSPRTGVWSYEQYF
TRBJ1-5 | NA | TRBV11-2 | NA | TGTGCCAGCAGCTCCTCTTTGGGGGGGCGGATCCAGCCCCAGCATTTT | CASSSSLGGRIQPQHF
TRBJ2-3 | NA | TRBV11-3 | NA | TGTGCCTGCAGCCCCGGACTGAGAAACCCAGGTACGCAGTATTTT | CACSPGLRNPGTQYF
TRBJ2-5 | NA | TRBV27 | NA | TGTGCCAGCAGAGGCCCGTACCAAGAGACCCAGTACTTC | CASRGPYQETQYF
TRBJ1-5 | few | TRBV6-5 | NA | TGTGCCAGCAGTTACGAGGGATCTCAGCCCCAGCATTTT | CASSYEGSQPQHF
TRBJ2-1 | once | TRBV11-2 | NA | TGTGCCAGCAGACCCCCTAGAGGACAGAGGGATGAGCAGTTCTTC | CASRPPRGQRDEQFF
TRBJ1-5 | few | TRBV19 | NA | TGTGCCACCTCCGGGACGTACGGGGTAGGCAATCAGCCCCAGCATTTT | CATSGTYGVGNQPQHF
TRBJ1-2 | medium-sized | TRBV15 | NA | TGTGCCACCAGCAGCTTAGACACCGCCTATGGCTACACCTTC | CATSSLDTAYGYTF
TRBJ1-2 | few | TRBV28 | NA | TGTGCCAGCAGCTCCAACAGGGATGAAGGCTACACCTTC | CASSSNRDEGYTF
TRBJ2-3 | NA | TRBV15 | NA | TGTGCCACCAGCCCGATGTTGGAGTCAGATACGCAGTATTTT | CATSPMLESDTQYF
TRBJ2-7 | NA | TRBV6-1 | NA | TGTGCCAGCAGTCCAGGGAGGATTTACGAGCAGTACTTC | CASSPGRIYEQYF
TRBJ1-3 | NA | TRBV28 | TRBD1 | TGTGCCAGCACCCGGACAGGCGTTACCTCTGGAAACACCATATATTTT | CASTRTGVTSGNTIYF
TRBJ1-2 | NA | TRBV6-1 | NA | TGTGCCAGCAGTGATGGGGCATATGGCTACACCTTC | CASSDGAYGYTF
TRBJ1-1 | few | TRBV28 | NA | TGTGCCAGCAGCCGTAGGAGGGAGGTCACTGAAGCTTTCTTT | CASSRRREVTEAFF
TRBJ2-1 | medium-sized | TRBV3-1 | TRBD1 | TGTGCCAGCAGCCAAGCGACAGGGGGCCCCTACAATGAGCAGTTCTTC | CASSQATGGPYNEQFF
TRBJ2-5 | few | TRBV6-1 | TRBD2 | TGTGCCAGCAGAAGACTAGCGGGAGGGCCGGGGAAAGAGACCCAGTACTTC | CASRRLAGGPGKETQYF
TRBJ2-7 | once | TRBV15 | NA | TGTGCCACCAGCAGGGGTGTCCGAGTACGGGAGCAGTACTTC | CATSRGVRVREQYF
TRBJ1-3 | medium-sized | TRBV12-3/TRBV12-4 | NA | TGTGCCAGCAGTTTAGGTTTCTCTGGAAACACCATATATTTT | CASSLGFSGNTIYF
TRBJ1-2 | NA | TRBV27 | NA | TGTGCCAGCAGTTTATATGAGGGTCGGGGCTACACCTTC | CASSLYEGRGYTF
TRBJ2-7 | medium-sized | TRBV7-3 | NA | TGTGCCAGCAGTTCGGACGGGAGCTCCTACGAGCAGTACTTC | CASSSDGSSYEQYF
TRBJ2-2 | NA | TRBV2 | TRBD1 | TGTGCCAGCCGGGACAGTACGAACACCGGGGAGCTGTTTTTT | CASRDSTNTGELFF
TRBJ2-3 | NA | TRBV20-1 | NA | TGCAGTGCTAGAGATCGGGGCGGAGGGGGAAGCACAGATACGCAGTATTTT | CSARDRGGGGSTDTQYF
TRBJ2-7 | few | TRBV6-1 | TRBD2 | TGTGCCAGCAAGGGTTCGGGAGGGCCCTACGAGCAGTACTTC | CASKGSGGPYEQYF
TRBJ1-5 | NA | TRBV6-1 | NA | TGTGCCAGCAGGGAGACAGTGGACTATAGCAATCAGCCCCAGCATTTT | CASRETVDYSNQPQHF
TRBJ1-2 | few | TRBV27 | TRBD1 | TGTGCCAGCAGTTTATCGGACAGGGTAGGCTACACCTTC | CASSLSDRVGYTF
TRBJ2-7 | NA | TRBV5-1 | TRBD2 | TGCGCCAGCAGGGGAGGGACTAGCGGGAGTCTGGGGTACGAGCAGTACTTC | CASRGGTSGSLGYEQYF
TRBJ2-7 | NA | TRBV11-2 | NA | TGTGCCAGCAGCTTTATTTTGGCGGGACCTCACTACGAGCAGTACTTC | CASSFILAGPHYEQYF
TRBJ2-1 | NA | TRBV27 | NA | TGTGCCAGCAGCCCCCGGGGGGCACAGGTGGGGGACAATGAGCAGTTCTTC | CASSPRGAQVGDNEQFF
TRBJ1-5 | NA | TRBV30 | NA | TGTGCCTGGAGTGTATCGGGGTATAATCAGCCCCAGCATTTT | CAWSVSGYNQPQHF
TRBJ1-1 | medium-sized | TRBV30 | NA | TGTGCCTGGAGTGTACTGGGCCTGAACACTGAAGCTTTCTTT | CAWSVLGLNTEAFF
TRBJ1-4 | NA | TRBV11-1 | TRBD1 | TGTGCCAGCAGCTTCCGGGACAGGGGGCGGGGAGCTAATGAAAAACTGTTTTTT | CASSFRDRGRGANEKLFF
TRBJ2-2 | NA | TRBV6-1 | TRBD2 | TGTGCCAGCACAACTAGCGGCGCCATGGCCGGGGAGCTGTTTTTT | CASTTSGAMAGELFF
TRBJ1-1 | few | TRBV28 | NA | TGTGCCAGCAGTCATCAAAGGGAGTACGTTTCGGAAGCTTTCTTT | CASSHQREYVSEAFF
TRBJ2-1 | few | TRBV2 | NA | TGTGCCAGCAGCTACTGGACTGGGGATGAGCAGTTCTTC | CASSYWTGDEQFF
TRBJ1-4 | NA | TRBV19 | NA | TGTGCCAGTAGTATACGGCAGGTTAATGAAAAACTGTTTTTT | CASSIRQVNEKLFF
TRBJ2-7 | NA | TRBV4-2 | NA | TGTGCCACCACAAGCCTGGCTGGCTCCTATGAGCAGTACTTC | CATTSLAGSYEQYF
TRBJ1-1 | NA | TRBV19 | TRBD1 | TGTGCCAGTAGTATGGGGACAGTGAACACTGAAGCTTTCTTT | CASSMGTVNTEAFF
TRBJ2-5 | NA | TRBV12-3/TRBV12-4 | NA | TGTGCCAGCAGTCCCTTTGGGGCGACCCAGTACTTC | CASSPFGATQYF
TRBJ1-5 | NA | TRBV28 | TRBD1 | TGTGCCAGCAGCCGGGGGTGGGGGTCGACAGGGGGCCTTCAGCCCCAGCATTTT | CASSRGWGSTGGLQPQHF
TRBJ2-2 | NA | TRBV6-5 | NA | TGTGCCAGCAGGTACAGGGTTTACACCGGGGAGCTGTTTTTT | CASRYRVYTGELFF
TRBJ1-6 | many | TRBV5-4 | TRBD1 | TGTGCCAGCAGCTTTCAGGGGGCATTACGTTCACCCCTCCACTTT | CASSFQGALRSPLHF
TRBJ2-3 | NA | TRBV5-1 | TRBD2 | TGCGCCAGCAGCTCCGGCGGGAGGGCAGATACGCAGTATTTT | CASSSGGRADTQYF
TRBJ1-5 | few | TRBV2 | TRBD1 | TGTGCCAGCAGTGAAGGGACAGGGGGCGATCAGCCCCAGCATTTT | CASSEGTGGDQPQHF
TRBJ1-2 | NA | TRBV2 | TRBD1 | TGTGCCACCGATTGGACAGGGGGAGGCTATGGCTACACCTTC | CATDWTGGGYGYTF
TRBJ2-5 | large | TRBV12-3/TRBV12-4 | TRBD2 | TGTGCCAGCAGTAACTCTTTAGCGGGAGGGGAGACCCAGTACTTC | CASSNSLAGGETQYF
TRBJ2-5 | few | TRBV9 | NA | TGTGCCAGCAGCCCCGTGGGTGAGACCCAGTACTTC | CASSPVGETQYF
TRBJ1-6 | NA | TRBV28 | TRBD1 | TGTGCCAGCAGTCTGACAGGGAATTCACCCCTCCACTTT | CASSLTGNSPLHF
TRBJ2-5 | once | TRBV11-2 | NA | TGTGCCAGCAGCGCTGTCCCTCGGAGGAAAGAGACCCAGTACTTC | CASSAVPRRKETQYF